A selection of T cell receptor beta chains follows, all from one sample in a study of spatial heterogeneity in lung cancer. One entry per CDR3 protein, called by TCRdb with MiXCR from the 5' RACE reads. Of about 42,000 distinct CDR3 sequences listed, around 7.1% are singletons. The specimen was PBMCs, collected at surgery. These receptor sequences come from a female donor with early-stage non-small cell lung cancer. Both conserved end residues are part of each CDR3. A D gene is named only where the DNA matches it firmly. Clone size, where shown, is once, few, many, or a class for clones that have expanded.

d_call,v_call,j_call,clone_size,cdr3_aa,cdr3_nt
-,TRBV5-1,TRBJ2-2,many,CASSHARQTTGELFF,TGCGCCAGCAGCCATGCGAGACAGACCACCGGGGAGCTGTTTTTT
-,TRBV5-1,TRBJ1-6,-,CASSLAGRSPLHF,TGCGCCAGCAGCTTAGCAGGGAGGTCACCCCTCCACTTT
TRBD1,TRBV20-1,TRBJ1-1,-,CSALLRGPGTEAFF,TGCAGTGCTCTGCTCAGGGGGCCGGGGACTGAAGCTTTCTTT
-,TRBV29-1,TRBJ2-7,-,CSAGRAYEQYF,TGCAGCGCGGGAAGGGCCTACGAGCAGTACTTC
-,TRBV5-4,TRBJ2-5,many,CASSLVQGGETQYF,TGTGCCAGCAGCTTGGTACAGGGTGGAGAGACCCAGTACTTC
-,TRBV20-1,TRBJ2-1,many,CSQKAVSSYNEQFF,TGCAGTCAAAAAGCGGTAAGCTCCTACAATGAGCAGTTCTTC
-,TRBV29-1,TRBJ1-3,many,CSTTPPGTGNTIYF,TGCAGCACCACCCCGCCGGGGACTGGAAACACCATATATTTT
-,TRBV28,TRBJ1-3,many,CASSSPGYTIYF,TGTGCCAGCAGTTCCCCCGGGTACACCATATATTTT
TRBD1,TRBV27,TRBJ1-2,many,CASSPGTGVYGYTF,TGTGCCAGCAGTCCCGGGACAGGGGTTTACGGCTACACCTTC
TRBD2,TRBV11-2,TRBJ2-2,few,CASSAKLPSGGVNTGELFF,TGTGCCAGCAGCGCAAAGCTACCTAGCGGGGGAGTTAACACCGGGGAGCTGTTTTTT
-,TRBV2,TRBJ1-6,-,CASSINQGPNSPLHF,TGTGCCAGCAGTATAAATCAGGGGCCTAATTCACCCCTCCACTTT
-,TRBV19,TRBJ1-5,-,CTSSISRGGQPQHF,TGTACCAGTAGTATATCCCGAGGGGGTCAGCCCCAGCATTTT
-,TRBV2,TRBJ1-2,few,CASSEGPRYGYTF,TGTGCCAGCAGTGAAGGCCCGAGGTATGGCTACACCTTC
-,TRBV13,TRBJ2-6,many,CASSFGLTSGANVLTF,TGTGCCAGCAGCTTCGGGCTGACGTCTGGGGCCAACGTCCTGACTTTC
TRBD1,TRBV5-1,TRBJ1-5,-,CASSLETGSQPQHF,TGCGCCAGCAGCCTCGAGACAGGGTCTCAGCCCCAGCATTTT
TRBD2,TRBV3-1,TRBJ2-1,many,CASSPLAGGPGNEQFF,TGTGCCAGCAGCCCCTTAGCGGGGGGGCCAGGGAATGAGCAGTTCTTC
-,TRBV20-1,TRBJ1-3,few,CSARSGELSGNTIYF,TGCAGTGCTAGGTCAGGGGAACTTTCTGGAAACACCATATATTTT
TRBD1,TRBV5-1,TRBJ2-4,many,CASSRGQGAKNIQYF,TGCGCCAGCAGCCGGGGACAGGGGGCCAAAAACATTCAGTACTTC
TRBD1,TRBV9,TRBJ1-2,many,CASRRDATGQGGGYTF,TGTGCCAGCAGAAGAGACGCCACGGGACAGGGAGGCGGCTACACCTTC
-,TRBV5-1,TRBJ2-1,few,CASSRAGGVRYNEQFF,TGCGCCAGCAGCCGGGCGGGCGGGGTGAGATACAATGAGCAGTTCTTC
TRBD2,TRBV6-5,TRBJ2-5,many,CASSLPATSGEETQYF,TGTGCCAGCAGTCTCCCGGCGACTAGCGGTGAAGAGACCCAGTACTTC
TRBD2,TRBV7-2,TRBJ2-3,many,CASSLARASGGASDTQYF,TGTGCCAGCAGCTTAGCGCGGGCTAGCGGGGGGGCCTCAGATACGCAGTATTTT
-,TRBV11-2,TRBJ1-2,few,CASSLAAGNYGYTF,TGTGCCAGCAGCTTAGCAGCCGGGAACTATGGCTACACCTTC
-,TRBV7-2,TRBJ1-4,-,CASSFSGEKLFF,TGTGCCAGCAGCTTTAGTGGTGAAAAACTGTTTTTT
-,TRBV9,TRBJ1-5,many,CASSVDGDQPQHF,TGTGCCAGCAGCGTAGACGGGGATCAGCCCCAGCATTTT
TRBD1,TRBV18,TRBJ1-6,few,CASSPLGQGAGNSPLHF,TGTGCCAGCTCACCGCTAGGTCAGGGGGCAGGTAATTCACCCCTCCACTTT
TRBD1,TRBV7-2,TRBJ2-3,-,CASSFRQGPDTQYF,TGTGCCAGCAGCTTTAGACAGGGCCCAGATACGCAGTATTTT
-,TRBV5-1,TRBJ2-5,many,CASSLGGGGQETQYF,TGCGCCAGCAGCTTGGGAGGAGGGGGCCAAGAGACCCAGTACTTC
TRBD2,TRBV9,TRBJ2-3,few,CASSPSGGVGTDTQYF,TGTGCCAGCAGCCCATCCGGGGGGGTGGGCACAGATACGCAGTATTTT
TRBD2,TRBV20-1,TRBJ2-2,many,CSARVLAGNTGELFF,TGCAGTGCTAGAGTCCTAGCGGGGAACACCGGGGAGCTGTTTTTT
TRBD2,TRBV7-2,TRBJ2-1,few,CASSFGLAGNNEQFF,TGTGCCAGCAGCTTCGGACTAGCAGGGAACAATGAGCAGTTCTTC
-,TRBV10-3,TRBJ2-3,few,CAISERGHVDTQYF,TGTGCCATCAGTGAAAGGGGCCATGTGGATACGCAGTATTTT
TRBD1,TRBV19,TRBJ2-7,-,CASSAHRGPYEQYF,TGTGCCAGTAGTGCCCACAGGGGGCCCTACGAGCAGTACTTC
-,TRBV5-6,TRBJ2-7,many,CASSLAAPGTPGYEQYF,TGTGCCAGCAGCTTGGCAGCACCCGGGACACCAGGCTACGAGCAGTACTTC
-,TRBV28,TRBJ2-7,-,CASEALRAGSYEQYF,TGTGCCAGCGAAGCCCTACGGGCAGGGTCCTACGAGCAGTACTTC
-,TRBV5-1,TRBJ2-5,many,CASSLAVGETQYF,TGCGCCAGCAGCTTGGCGGTAGGGGAGACCCAGTACTTC
-,TRBV5-1,TRBJ1-1,many,CASSGAVGGVTEAFF,TGCGCCAGCAGTGGGGCTGTCGGAGGAGTCACTGAAGCTTTCTTT
TRBD1,TRBV6-5,TRBJ1-1,many,CASSYQPGQGTEAFF,TGTGCCAGCAGTTACCAACCTGGACAGGGAACTGAAGCTTTCTTT
-,TRBV7-2,TRBJ2-7,many,CASSLGGLVAYEQYF,TGTGCCAGCAGCTTAGGGGGATTGGTGGCCTACGAGCAGTACTTC
-,TRBV6-6,TRBJ2-1,-,CASSYVGVRPYNEQFF,TGTGCCAGCAGTTACGTCGGGGTAAGACCCTACAATGAGCAGTTCTTC
TRBD2,TRBV19,TRBJ2-7,many,CASSKRLAGDSYEQYF,TGTGCCAGTAGTAAGCGACTAGCGGGTGACTCCTACGAGCAGTACTTC